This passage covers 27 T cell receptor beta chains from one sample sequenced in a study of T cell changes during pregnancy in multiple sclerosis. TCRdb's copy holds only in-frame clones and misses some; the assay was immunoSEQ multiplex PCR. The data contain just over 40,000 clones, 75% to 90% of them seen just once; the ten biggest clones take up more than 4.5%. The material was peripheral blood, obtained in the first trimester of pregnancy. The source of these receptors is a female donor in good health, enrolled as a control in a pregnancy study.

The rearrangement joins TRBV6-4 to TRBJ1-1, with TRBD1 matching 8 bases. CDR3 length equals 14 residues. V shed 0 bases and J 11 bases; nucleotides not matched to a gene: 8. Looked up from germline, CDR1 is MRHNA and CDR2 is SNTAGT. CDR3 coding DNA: TGTGCCAGCAGTGACTCGAGCCAGGGGGCGCCGGCTTTCTTT. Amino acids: CASSDSSQGAPAFF.

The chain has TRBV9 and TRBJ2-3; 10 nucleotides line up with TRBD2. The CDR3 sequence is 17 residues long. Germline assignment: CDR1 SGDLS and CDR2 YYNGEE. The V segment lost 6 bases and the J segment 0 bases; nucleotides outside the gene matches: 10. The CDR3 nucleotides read TGTGCCAGCACCATAGGGCCAGCGGGAGGGAGCACAGATACGCAGTATTTT. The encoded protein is CASTIGPAGGSTDTQYF.

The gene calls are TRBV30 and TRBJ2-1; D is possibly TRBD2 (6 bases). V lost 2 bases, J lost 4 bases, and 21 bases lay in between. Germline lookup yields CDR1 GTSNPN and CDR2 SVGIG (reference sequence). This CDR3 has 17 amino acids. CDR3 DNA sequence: TGTGCCTGGAGTCTACCAACCCCGGGACTCCTGTACAATGAGCAGTTCTTC. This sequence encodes CAWSLPTPGLLYNEQFF. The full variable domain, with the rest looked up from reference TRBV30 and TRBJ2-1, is SQTIHQWPATLVQPVGSPLSLECTVEGTSNPNLYWYRQAAGRGLQLLFYSVGIGQISSEVPQNLSASRPQDRQFILSSKKLLLSDSGFYLCAWSLPTPGLLYNEQFFGPGTRLTVL.

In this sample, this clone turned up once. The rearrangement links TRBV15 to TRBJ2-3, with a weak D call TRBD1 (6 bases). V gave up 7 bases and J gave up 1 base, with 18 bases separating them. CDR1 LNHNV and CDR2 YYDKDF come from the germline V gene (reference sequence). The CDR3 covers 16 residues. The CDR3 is CATTPERGSGTDTQYF. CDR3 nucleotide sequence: TGTGCCACCACCCCGGAGAGGGGGAGCGGCACAGATACGCAGTATTTT.

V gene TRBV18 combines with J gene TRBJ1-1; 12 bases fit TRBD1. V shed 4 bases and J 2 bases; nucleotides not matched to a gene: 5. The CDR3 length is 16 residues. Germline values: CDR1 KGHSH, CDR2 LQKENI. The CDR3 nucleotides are TGTGCCAGCTCACTTCGGGACAGGGGGCTTAACACTGAAGCTTTCTTT. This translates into CASSLRDRGLNTEAFF.

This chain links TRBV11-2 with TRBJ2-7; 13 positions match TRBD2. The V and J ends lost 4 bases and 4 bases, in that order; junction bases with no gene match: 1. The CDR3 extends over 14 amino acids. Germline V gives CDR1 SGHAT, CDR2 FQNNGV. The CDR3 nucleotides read TGTGCCAGCAGCTCGGGACTAGCGGGATACGAGCAGTACTTC. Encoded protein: CASSSGLAGYEQYF. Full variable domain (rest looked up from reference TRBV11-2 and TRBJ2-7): EAGVAQSPRYKIIEKRQSVAFWCNPISGHATLYWYQQILGQGPKLLIQFQNNGVVDDSQLPKDRFSAERLKGVDSTLKIQPAKLEDSAVYLCASSSGLAGYEQYFGPGTRLTVT.

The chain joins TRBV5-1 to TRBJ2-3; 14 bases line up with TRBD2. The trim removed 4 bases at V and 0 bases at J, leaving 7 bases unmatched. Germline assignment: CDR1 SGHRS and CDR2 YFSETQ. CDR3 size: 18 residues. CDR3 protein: CASSPGLAGAISTDTQYF. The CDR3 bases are TGCGCCAGCAGCCCGGGACTAGCGGGGGCGATTAGCACAGATACGCAGTATTTT.

This chain's CDR3 is CASGLVSGGTGGPNEQFF. The DNA of the CDR3 is TGTGCTAGTGGTTTGGTGTCAGGGGGGACAGGGGGACCCAATGAGCAGTTCTTC. This sequence joins TRBV12-5 and TRBJ2-1; 11 nucleotides align to TRBD1. CDR1 is LGHNT, CDR2 FRNRAP, per germline. The CDR3 extends over 18 amino acids. The junction had 10 bases not matched to a gene; V was cut back by 0 bases and J by 6 bases.

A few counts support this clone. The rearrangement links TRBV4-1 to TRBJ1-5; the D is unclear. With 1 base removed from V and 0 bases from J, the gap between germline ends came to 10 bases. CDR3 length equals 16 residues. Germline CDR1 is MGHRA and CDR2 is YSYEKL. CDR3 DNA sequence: TGCGCCAGCAGCCAAGGGCTGGCGGCTAGCAATCAGCCCCAGCATTTT. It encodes CASSQGLAASNQPQHF.

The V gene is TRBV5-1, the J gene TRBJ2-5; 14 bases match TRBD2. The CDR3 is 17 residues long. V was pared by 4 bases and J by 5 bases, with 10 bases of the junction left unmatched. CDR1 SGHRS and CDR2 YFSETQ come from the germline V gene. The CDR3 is CASSQPGLAGVGETQYF. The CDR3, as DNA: TGCGCCAGCAGCCAACCGGGACTAGCGGGAGTTGGGGAGACCCAGTACTTC.

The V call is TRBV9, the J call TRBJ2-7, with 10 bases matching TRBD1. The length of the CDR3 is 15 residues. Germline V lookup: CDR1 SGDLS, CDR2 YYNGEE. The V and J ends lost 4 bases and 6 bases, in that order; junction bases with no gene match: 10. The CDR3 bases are TGTGCCAGCAGCCCTCGGGGACAGGGGTTGGGCGAGCAGTACTTC. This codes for CASSPRGQGLGEQYF.

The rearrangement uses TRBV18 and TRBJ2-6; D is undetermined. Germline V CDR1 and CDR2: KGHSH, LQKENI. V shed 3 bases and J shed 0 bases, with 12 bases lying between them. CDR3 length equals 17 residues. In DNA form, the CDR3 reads TGTGCCAGCTCACCTCCCTTGAGGCCCTCTGGGGCCAACGTCCTGACTTTC. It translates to CASSPPLRPSGANVLTF.

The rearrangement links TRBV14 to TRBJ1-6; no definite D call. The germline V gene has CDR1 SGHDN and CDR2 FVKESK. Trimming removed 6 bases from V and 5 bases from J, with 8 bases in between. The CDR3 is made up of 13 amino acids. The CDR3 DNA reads TGTGCCAGCAGTCCGTCCCATAATTCACCCCTCCACTTT. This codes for CASSPSHNSPLHF.

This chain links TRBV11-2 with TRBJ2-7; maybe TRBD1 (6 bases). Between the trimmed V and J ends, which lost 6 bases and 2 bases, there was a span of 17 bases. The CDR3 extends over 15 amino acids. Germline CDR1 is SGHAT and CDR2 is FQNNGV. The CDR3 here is CASRPGGRGTYEQYF. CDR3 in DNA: TGTGCCAGCAGGCCCGGCGGCAGGGGAACCTACGAGCAGTACTTC.

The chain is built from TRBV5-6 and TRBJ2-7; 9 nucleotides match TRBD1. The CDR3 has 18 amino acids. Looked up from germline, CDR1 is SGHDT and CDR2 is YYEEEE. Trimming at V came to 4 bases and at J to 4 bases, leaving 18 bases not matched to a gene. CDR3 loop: CASSGQGSSHLGAYEQYF. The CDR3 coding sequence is TGTGCCAGCAGCGGACAGGGGTCCTCCCACCTTGGGGCTTACGAGCAGTACTTC.

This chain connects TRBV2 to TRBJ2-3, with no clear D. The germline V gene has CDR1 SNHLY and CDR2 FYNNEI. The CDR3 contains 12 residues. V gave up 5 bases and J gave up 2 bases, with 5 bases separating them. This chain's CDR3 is CASSSVTDTQYF. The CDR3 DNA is TGTGCCAGCAGTTCCGTCACAGATACGCAGTATTTT.

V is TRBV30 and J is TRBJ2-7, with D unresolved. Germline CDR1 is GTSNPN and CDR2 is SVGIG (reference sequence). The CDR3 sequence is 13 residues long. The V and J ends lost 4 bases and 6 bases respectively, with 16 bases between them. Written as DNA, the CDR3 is TGTGCCTGGAAGCCCGATATGATACTCGAGCAGTACTTC. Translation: CAWKPDMILEQYF.

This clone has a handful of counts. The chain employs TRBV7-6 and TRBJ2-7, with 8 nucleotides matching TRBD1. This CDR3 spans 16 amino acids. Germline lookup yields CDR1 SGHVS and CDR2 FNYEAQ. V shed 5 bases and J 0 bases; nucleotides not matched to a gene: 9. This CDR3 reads CASSPRQGQYSYEQYF. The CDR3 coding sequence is TGTGCCAGCAGCCCCCGACAGGGGCAATACTCCTACGAGCAGTACTTC.

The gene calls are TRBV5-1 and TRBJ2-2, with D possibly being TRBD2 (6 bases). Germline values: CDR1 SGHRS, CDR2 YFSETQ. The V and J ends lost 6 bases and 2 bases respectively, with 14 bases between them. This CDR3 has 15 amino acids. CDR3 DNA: TGCGCCAGCAACCCCGGGACTCGTAACACCGGGGAGCTGTTTTTT. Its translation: CASNPGTRNTGELFF.

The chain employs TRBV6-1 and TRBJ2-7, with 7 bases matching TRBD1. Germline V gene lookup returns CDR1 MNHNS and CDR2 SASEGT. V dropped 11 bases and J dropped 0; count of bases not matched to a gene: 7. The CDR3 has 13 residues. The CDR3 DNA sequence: TGTGCCGCAGGGGGAGCTGGCTCCTACGAGCAGTACTTC. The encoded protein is CAAGGAGSYEQYF.

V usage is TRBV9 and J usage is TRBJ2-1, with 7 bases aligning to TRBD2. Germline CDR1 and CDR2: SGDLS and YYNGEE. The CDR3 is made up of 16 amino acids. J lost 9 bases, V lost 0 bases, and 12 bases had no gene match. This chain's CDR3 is CASSVGAGAVGGEQFF. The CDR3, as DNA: TGTGCCAGCAGCGTAGGGGCGGGAGCCGTGGGGGGTGAGCAGTTCTTC.

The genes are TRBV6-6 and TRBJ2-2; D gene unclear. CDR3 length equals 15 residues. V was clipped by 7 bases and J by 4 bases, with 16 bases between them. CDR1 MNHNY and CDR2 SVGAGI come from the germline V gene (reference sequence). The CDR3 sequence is CASTPNRGSTGELFF. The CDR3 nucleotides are TGTGCCAGCACCCCAAACCGAGGTAGCACCGGGGAGCTGTTTTTT.

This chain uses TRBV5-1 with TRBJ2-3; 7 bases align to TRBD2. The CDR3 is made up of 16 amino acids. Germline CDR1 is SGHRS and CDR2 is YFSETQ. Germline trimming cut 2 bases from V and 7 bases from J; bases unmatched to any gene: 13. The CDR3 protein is CASSFGSSREGYTQYF. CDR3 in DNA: TGCGCCAGCAGCTTTGGGAGTAGTAGGGAGGGCTATACGCAGTATTTT.

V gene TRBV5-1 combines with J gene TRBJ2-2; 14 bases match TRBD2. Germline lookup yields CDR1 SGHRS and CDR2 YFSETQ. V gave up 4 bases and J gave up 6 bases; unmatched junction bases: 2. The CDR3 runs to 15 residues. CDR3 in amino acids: CASSPGLAGAGELFF. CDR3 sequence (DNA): TGCGCCAGCAGCCCGGGACTAGCGGGAGCCGGGGAGCTGTTTTTT.

The CDR3: CASSYRQGISETQYF. The CDR3 DNA follows: TGTGCCAGCAGCTACAGACAGGGTATTAGCGAGACCCAGTACTTC. The rearrangement links TRBV6-5 to TRBJ2-5; 7 bases agree with TRBD1. J lost 5 bases, V lost 6 bases, and 12 bases had no gene match. Germline assignment: CDR1 MNHEY and CDR2 SVGAGI. The CDR3 loop spans 15 amino acids.

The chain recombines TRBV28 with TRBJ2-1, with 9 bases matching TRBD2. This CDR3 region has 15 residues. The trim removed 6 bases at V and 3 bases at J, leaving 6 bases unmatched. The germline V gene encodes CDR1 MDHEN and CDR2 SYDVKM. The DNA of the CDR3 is TGTGCCAGCAGATGGGGACTAGCAGGCTACAATGAGCAGTTCTTC. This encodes CASRWGLAGYNEQFF.

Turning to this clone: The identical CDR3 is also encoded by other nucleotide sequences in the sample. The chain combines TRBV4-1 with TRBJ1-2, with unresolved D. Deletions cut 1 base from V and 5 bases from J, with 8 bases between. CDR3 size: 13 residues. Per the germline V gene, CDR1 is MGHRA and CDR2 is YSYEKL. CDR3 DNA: TGCGCCAGCAGCCAAGGGCAGGATTATGGCTACACCTTC. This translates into CASSQGQDYGYTF.